Presented here are 10 T cell receptor beta chains from one specimen sequenced in a study of T cell changes during pregnancy in multiple sclerosis. TCRdb keeps only in-frame clones here, not all; method: immunoSEQ multiplex PCR. The profile shows roughly 40,000 clones, just over 90% of them singletons. The sample in question was peripheral blood, obtained before pregnancy. Every receptor here comes from a female donor with multiple sclerosis, enrolled in a pregnancy study.

The chain couples TRBV28 to TRBJ2-5, with 14 bases fitting TRBD2. The CDR3 is 15 residues long. V lost 7 bases to trimming and J lost 5 bases; unmatched junction nucleotides: 6. Germline V CDR1 and CDR2: MDHEN, SYDVKM. The DNA of the CDR3 is TGTGCCAGCACCGGGACTAGCGGGAGTCGTGAGACCCAGTACTTC. Amino acid sequence: CASTGTSGSRETQYF.

The chain links TRBV29-1 to TRBJ2-7, with 9 nucleotides matching TRBD1. The junction had 4 bases not matched to a gene; V was cut back by 1 base and J by 3 bases. The CDR3 is made up of 14 amino acids. Germline CDR1 is SQVTM and CDR2 is ANQGSEA. As DNA, the CDR3 is TGCAGCGTTGAAGTCGGGACAGGGTACTACGAGCAGTACTTC. As protein: CSVEVGTGYYEQYF.

The V gene is TRBV2, the J gene TRBJ1-5; D unresolved. The CDR3 contains 16 residues. Germline CDR1 is SNHLY and CDR2 is FYNNEI. Trimming stripped 3 bases from V and 3 bases from J, with 15 bases between. CDR3 amino acids: CASSDPDTRYNQPQHF. CDR3 nucleotides: TGTGCCAGCAGTGACCCCGACACGCGCTACAATCAGCCCCAGCATTTT.

The chain recombines TRBV7-2 with TRBJ2-2; a possible D gene is TRBD1 (6 bases). Per the germline V gene, CDR1 is SGHTA and CDR2 is FQGNSA. The CDR3 contains 14 residues. Trimming removed 3 bases from V and 6 bases from J, with 11 bases in between. This CDR3 is CASSFSGEAGELFF. The CDR3 bases are TGTGCCAGCAGCTTTTCAGGGGAAGCCGGGGAGCTGTTTTTT.

The V gene is TRBV5-4, the J gene TRBJ1-2, with TRBD1 matching 9 bases. V lost 3 bases and J lost 4; bases outside the gene matches: 10. The germline CDR1 and CDR2 sequences are SGHNT and YYREEE (reference sequence). The CDR3 contains 16 residues. The CDR3 DNA is TGTGCCAGCAGCTACCGGGGACAGGGACCTATCTATGGCTACACCTTC. Residues: CASSYRGQGPIYGYTF. The full variable domain, rest sourced from reference TRBV5-4 and TRBJ1-2, is ETGVTQSPTHLIKTRGQQVTLRCSSQSGHNTVSWYQQALGQGPQFIFQYYREEENGRGNFPPRFSGLQFPNYSSELNVNALELDDSALYLCASSYRGQGPIYGYTFGSGTRLTVV.

V is TRBV7-9 and J is TRBJ2-1, with 10 bases lining up with TRBD2. This CDR3 region has 15 residues. Germline CDR1 SEHNR, CDR2 FQNEAQ (reference sequence). Germline trimming cut 6 bases from V and 5 bases from J; bases unmatched to any gene: 7. CDR3 DNA sequence: TGTGCCAGCAGAGGTAGGACTAGCGGAGACAATGAGCAGTTCTTC. Translated, it gives CASRGRTSGDNEQFF.

The chain employs TRBV7-9 and TRBJ2-3; TRBD1 is a possible D gene (5 bases). This CDR3 is built from 15 residues. The V and J ends lost 6 bases and 2 bases respectively, with 15 bases between them. CDR1 and CDR2 from the germline V gene are SEHNR and FQNEAQ (reference sequence). The CDR3 DNA is TGTGCCAGCAGTACAGCCCGACAGAACACAGATACGCAGTATTTT. Translating it yields CASSTARQNTDTQYF.

The chain recombines TRBV30 with TRBJ2-7; tentatively, D is TRBD2 (7 bases). Germline V CDR1 and CDR2: GTSNPN, SVGIG (reference sequence). The CDR3 length is 11 residues. V was cut by 3 bases and J by 6 bases, with 9 bases left in between. The CDR3 loop reads CAWSGGLEQYF. The CDR3 bases are TGTGCCTGGAGCGGGGGGCTCGAGCAGTACTTC. Together with reference TRBV30 and TRBJ2-7, the CDR3 gives the full variable domain: SQTIHQWPATLVQPVGSPLSLECTVEGTSNPNLYWYRQAAGRGLQLLFYSVGIGQISSEVPQNLSASRPQDRQFILSSKKLLLSDSGFYLCAWSGGLEQYFGPGTRLTVT.

The chain joins TRBV4-2 to TRBJ1-4; 9 bases match TRBD1. Germline V gene sequence: CDR1 LGHNA, CDR2 YNFKEQ. CDR3 length: 15 amino acids. V was clipped by 0 bases and J by 11 bases; unmatched bases: 7. For the CDR3, the DNA is TGTGCCAGCAGCCAAGAGGGACAGGGAGGAGGGAAACTGTTTTTT. It encodes CASSQEGQGGGKLFF.

V gene TRBV19 combines with J gene TRBJ1-2, with 11 nucleotides matching TRBD1. Germline V lookup: CDR1 LNHDA, CDR2 SQIVND (reference sequence). The CDR3 totals 15 residues. With V trimmed by 8 bases and J by 8 bases, 13 bases remained unmatched. The CDR3 region is CASWEGGQGARGYTF. For the CDR3, the DNA is TGTGCCAGTTGGGAGGGCGGACAGGGGGCAAGGGGCTACACCTTC.